A selection of T cell receptor beta chains follows, all from one sample in a study of T cell changes during pregnancy in multiple sclerosis. Profiling relied on immunoSEQ multiplex PCR, and the TCRdb table lists in-frame clones only, not all of them. The data contain about 67,000 clones, nearly 90% of them seen just once; the ten biggest clones take up around 2.3%. Sequences were derived from peripheral blood, sampled in the first trimester of pregnancy. The receptors were sampled from a female donor with multiple sclerosis, enrolled in a pregnancy study. Both conserved end residues are part of each CDR3. The D gene is left open where the match is weak.

v_call: TRBV30
j_call: TRBJ1-1
d_call: TRBD1
cdr3_nt: TGTGCCTGGAGTCTAACAGGGGGCAGTGAAGCTTTCTTT
cdr3_aa: CAWSLTGGSEAFF

v_call: TRBV5-4
j_call: TRBJ2-1
d_call: .
cdr3_nt: TGTGCCAGCAGACGGGACTCCCACAATGAGCAGTTCTTC
cdr3_aa: CASRRDSHNEQFF

v_call: TRBV7-8
j_call: TRBJ1-3
d_call: TRBD1
cdr3_nt: TGTGCCAGCAGCGGGGACAGCCGAGGAAACACCATATATTTT
cdr3_aa: CASSGDSRGNTIYF

v_call: TRBV6-5
j_call: TRBJ2-1
d_call: .
cdr3_nt: TGTGCCAGCAGTTACGGCGGGGGCCACTACAATGAGCAGTTCTTC
cdr3_aa: CASSYGGGHYNEQFF

v_call: TRBV18
j_call: TRBJ2-7
d_call: TRBD1
cdr3_nt: TGTGCCAGCTCTCACACAGGGGGCACCTCCTACGAGCAGTACTTC
cdr3_aa: CASSHTGGTSYEQYF

v_call: TRBV25-1
j_call: TRBJ2-5
d_call: .
cdr3_nt: TGTGCCAGCAGTGAATCGGGGGTTGAGACCCAGTACTTC
cdr3_aa: CASSESGVETQYF

v_call: TRBV10-2
j_call: TRBJ2-3
d_call: .
cdr3_nt: TGCGCCGGCGCAATGGGGGGGCCGGCGGATACGCAGTATTTT
cdr3_aa: CAGAMGGPADTQYF

v_call: TRBV5-1
j_call: TRBJ2-7
d_call: .
cdr3_nt: TGCGCCAGCAGCTTGGATGGGGCGCGGGAGCAGTACTTC
cdr3_aa: CASSLDGAREQYF

v_call: TRBV28
j_call: TRBJ1-1
d_call: .
cdr3_nt: TGTGCATCGGGAACTGGGTCCACTGAAGCTTTCTTT
cdr3_aa: CASGTGSTEAFF

v_call: TRBV2
j_call: TRBJ2-6
d_call: .
cdr3_nt: TGTGCCAGCAGTGAACGTGGGCGGGACAGCTCTGGGGCCAACGTCCTGACTTTC
cdr3_aa: CASSERGRDSSGANVLTF